One and the same sample provided the 13 T cell receptor beta chains below, sequenced in a study of cytomegalovirus exposure and HLA in healthy donors. A multiplex PCR was run with 60 Vbeta primers and 13 Jbeta primers. Assay: immunoSEQ multiplex PCR; the TCRdb copy retains only in-frame clones and omits some. The sample lists 130,000 or so clones, 70% to 75% occurring once. Sequencing was performed on PBMCs. These receptors were obtained from a male donor in good health and CMV-seronegative.

V is TRBV5-6 and J is TRBJ1-5, with 8 bases aligning to TRBD1. V shed 2 bases, J shed 6 bases, and the junction held 4 bases outside the gene matches. Germline V lookup: CDR1 SGHDT, CDR2 YYEEEE. The CDR3 runs to 14 residues. The CDR3 region has the DNA TGTGCCAGCAGCTTAGGCAGGGGGCTTCAGCCCCAGCATTTT. Encoded protein: CASSLGRGLQPQHF.

This chain connects TRBV7-2 to TRBJ1-2; 7 bases agree with TRBD1. From germline, CDR1 is SGHTA and CDR2 FQGNSA. Trimming took 5 bases from V and 0 from J; bases not matched to a gene: 9. The CDR3 is 16 residues long. The CDR3: CASSIGGTVPNYGYTF. In nucleotides, the CDR3 is TGTGCCAGCAGCATCGGCGGGACAGTCCCTAACTATGGCTACACCTTC. The entire variable domain, with the rest obtained from reference TRBV7-2 and TRBJ1-2, is as follows: GAGVSQSPSNKVTEKGKDVELRCDPISGHTALYWYRQSLGQGLEFLIYFQGNSAPDKSGLPSDRFSAERTGGSVSTLTIQRTQQEDSAVYLCASSIGGTVPNYGYTFGSGTRLTVV.

The chain couples TRBV15 to TRBJ2-7, with D maybe TRBD2 (6 bases). Trimming cost V 0 bases and J 7 bases, with 13 bases left between them. The CDR3 consists of 14 residues. Germline-derived CDR1 and CDR2 are LNHNV and YYDKDF (reference sequence). CDR3 amino acids: CATSRDGVGREQYF. CDR3 coding DNA: TGTGCCACCAGCAGAGATGGGGTTGGGAGGGAGCAGTACTTC.

The chain is built from TRBV29-1 and TRBJ1-2, with D tentatively TRBD1 (5 bases). The V end was cut by 6 bases, the J end by 4 bases, with 15 bases between. Germline V lookup: CDR1 SQVTM, CDR2 ANQGSEA. CDR3 length: 13 residues. DNA for the CDR3: TGCAGCGTCGGGGAGGGACGGCGCTATGGCTACACCTTC. It is translated as CSVGEGRRYGYTF.

This clone was seen once. This chain connects TRBV28 to TRBJ2-7; the match to TRBD1 covers 7 bases. The CDR3 length is 17 residues. V shed 3 bases, J shed 0 bases, and the junction held 11 bases outside the gene matches. Per germline, CDR1 MDHEN and CDR2 SYDVKM. CDR3: CASSFPGRRGNSYEQYF. CDR3 nucleotides: TGTGCCAGCAGTTTCCCCGGACGCAGGGGGAACTCCTACGAGCAGTACTTC.

This rearrangement joins TRBV28 to TRBJ1-6; 7 bases line up with TRBD1. Germline V lookup: CDR1 MDHEN, CDR2 SYDVKM. The trim removed 6 bases at V and 9 bases at J, leaving 11 bases unmatched. The CDR3 totals 15 residues. The CDR3 here is CASREQGSLGSPLHF. The CDR3, as DNA: TGTGCCAGCAGGGAACAGGGGAGTCTGGGTTCACCCCTCCACTTT.

This clone was detected a few times. This chain joins TRBV4-1 and TRBJ1-2; 7 bases line up with TRBD1. Germline lookup yields CDR1 MGHRA and CDR2 YSYEKL. The CDR3 extends over 14 amino acids. V shed 4 bases, J shed 0 bases, and the junction held 2 bases outside the gene matches. The CDR3 reads CASSRQGSNYGYTF. The CDR3 nucleotides are TGCGCCAGCAGCCGACAGGGTTCTAACTATGGCTACACCTTC.

This chain connects TRBV7-6 to TRBJ1-2; TRBD1 aligns across 7 bases. Trimming cost V 5 bases and J 4 bases; bases outside gene matches: 10. CDR3 length: 15 amino acids. The germline CDR1 and CDR2 sequences are SGHVS and FNYEAQ. The CDR3, as DNA: TGTGCCAGCAGCCCGGCCACAGGGGTTGGCTATGGCTACACCTTC. Residues: CASSPATGVGYGYTF.

The chain is built from TRBV28 and TRBJ2-5; a possible D gene is TRBD1 (6 bases). The V and J ends lost 7 bases and 1 base respectively, with 16 bases between them. Germline V gene sequence: CDR1 MDHEN, CDR2 SYDVKM. The CDR3 is 15 amino acids. Here the CDR3 reads CASNYYGGSQETQYF. The CDR3 DNA follows: TGTGCCAGCAATTATTATGGGGGCTCCCAAGAGACCCAGTACTTC.

The J gene is TRBJ1-4, the V gene TRBV27; possible D gene TRBD1, 5 bases. This CDR3 is built from 14 residues. Trimming left V 2 bases short and J 8 bases short, with 12 bases between. CDR1 and CDR2 (germline): MNHEY, SMNVEV (reference sequence). CDR3 loop: CASSLAGPDEKLFF. In DNA form, the CDR3 reads TGTGCCAGCAGTTTAGCAGGGCCGGACGAAAAACTGTTTTTT.

The V call is TRBV5-1, the J call TRBJ2-3; D call uncertain. Trimming left V 1 base short and J 0 bases short, with 6 bases between. Germline V CDR1 and CDR2: SGHRS, YFSETQ. CDR3 length: 14 amino acids. The CDR3 DNA reads as TGCGCCAGCAGCTTGCTTTATAGCACAGATACGCAGTATTTT. Translated: CASSLLYSTDTQYF.

The chain couples TRBV7-9 to TRBJ2-1, with 14 bases that match TRBD2. The CDR3 extends over 16 amino acids. The junction had 6 bases not matched to a gene; V was cut back by 1 base and J by 10 bases. Germline-derived CDR1 and CDR2 are SEHNR and FQNEAQ (reference sequence). CDR3: CASSLVGTSGSFEQFF. The CDR3 DNA follows: TGTGCCAGCAGCTTAGTTGGGACTAGCGGGAGTTTCGAGCAGTTCTTC.

The J gene is TRBJ2-5, the V gene TRBV28, with 7 bases identical to TRBD1. In germline, CDR1 is MDHEN, CDR2 SYDVKM. Unmatched junction bases numbered 11, after V lost 6 bases and J lost 4 bases. CDR3 length: 15 residues. The CDR3 nucleotides read TGTGCCAGCAGACTACAGGGGTCCAGTGGAGAGACCCAGTACTTC. Protein: CASRLQGSSGETQYF.